One TCR beta chain is described in this entry. Its matching antigen is unknown. The ends were cut back, 0 bases at V and 7 bases at J, with 12 bases in the middle. This CDR3 region has 14 residues. Germline CDR1 reads MGHRA; CDR2 reads YSYEKL. This specimen belongs to a study of T cells in Graves' hyperthyroidism and ophthalmopathy. Aged 18 to 65, the patients had hyperthyroidism that was newly diagnosed and had lasted under 2 months. Patients showing uncontrolled infection, other autoimmune disease, pregnancy or lactation were ineligible. Broader study findings: Ophthalmopathy prediction by the model preceded onset by a median roughly 6 months. Blood samples included most of the expanded thyroid clonotypes exceeding 0.001.

Template material for amplifying TCR beta CDR3 regions consisted of RNA transcripts. The HTBI set primed first-round TCR CDR3 RT-PCR. TCRdb reprocessed the multiplex PCR reads with MiXCR, giving one entry per CDR3 protein. This sample carries just under 750,000 distinct CDR3 sequences, around 40% of them seen once, and the ten largest clones take around 31%. The material sequenced was blood. This clonotype originated in a woman between 35 and 50 years old with Graves' hyperthyroidism. The chain employs TRBV4-1 and TRBJ1-1; no clear D. The CDR3 DNA is TGCGCCAGCAGCCAAGATCAGGCAGAGCGTGAAGCTTTCTTT. Protein sequence: CASSQDQAEREAFF.